A selection of T cell receptor beta chains follows, all from one sample in a study of OX40 agonist ivuxolimab in advanced cancers. Only in-frame clones appear in the TCRdb table, and some are missing; sequencing was by immunoSEQ multiplex PCR. Among 70,000 or so clones, roughly 89% were seen once, and the ten largest hold about 10%. The sample was CD4+ or CD8+ T cells sorted from blood, taken in a trial of the OX40 agonist ivuxolimab. These receptor sequences come from an adult with an advanced solid tumor such as melanoma, head and neck, liver or kidney cancer. The CDR3 runs from the conserved cysteine through the conserved F or W. Fields, in order: D gene, clone size, V gene, J gene, CDR3 DNA, CDR3 protein. The D gene is left open where the match is weak. The size field is filled for only some rows; it gives once, few, many or a size class.

>TRBD2|NA|TRBV7-9|TRBJ2-3
TGTGCCAGCAGGCCCGGACTAGCGGGAAACACAGATACGCAGTATTTT
CASRPGLAGNTDTQYF
>NA|NA|TRBV5-6|TRBJ2-5
TGTGCCAGCAGACCCCAGGGAGTAGAAGAGACCCAGTACTTC
CASRPQGVEETQYF
>NA|NA|TRBV11-3|TRBJ1-2
TGTGCCAGCAGCCCCGAGGGGACTGTCTTTGGAGGCTACACCTTC
CASSPEGTVFGGYTF
>NA|NA|TRBV5-1|TRBJ2-1
TGCGCCAGCAGCCCGGAGGGGGGGACAAATGAGCAGTTCTTC
CASSPEGGTNEQFF
>TRBD2|NA|TRBV5-1|TRBJ2-1
TGCGCCAGCAGCTTGGCCCTAGCGGGAGGTAATGAGCAGTTCTTC
CASSLALAGGNEQFF
>NA|NA|TRBV27|TRBJ2-1
TGTGCCAGCAAAACCCTGCATGAGCAGTTCTTC
CASKTLHEQFF
>TRBD2|NA|TRBV5-6|TRBJ2-3
TGTGCCAGCAGCTGGGGGACTAGCGCCGGCACAGATACGCAGTATTTT
CASSWGTSAGTDTQYF
>TRBD1|NA|TRBV28|TRBJ2-1
TGTGCCAGCAGTTTACAGGGGGCTGGGAATGAGCAGTTCTTC
CASSLQGAGNEQFF
>NA|NA|TRBV7-2|TRBJ2-3
TGTGCCAGCAGCGTACTAAGAGATACGCAGTATTTT
CASSVLRDTQYF
>TRBD2|NA|TRBV5-1|TRBJ2-3
TGCGCCAGCGGATCCGGGACTAGTGAAGCAGATACGCAGTATTTT
CASGSGTSEADTQYF
>TRBD1|once|TRBV5-1|TRBJ1-2
TGCGCCAGCAGCTTGGCCAGACAGGGCTTTAGGTATGGCTACACCTTC
CASSLARQGFRYGYTF
>TRBD2|NA|TRBV7-2|TRBJ2-1
TGTGCCAGCAGCTTTATGGGGACTAACTACAATGAGCAGTTCTTC
CASSFMGTNYNEQFF
>TRBD2|NA|TRBV7-2|TRBJ2-7
TGTGCCAGCAGCTTAGTAGCGGGAGGCTCCTACGAGCAGTACTTC
CASSLVAGGSYEQYF
>NA|NA|TRBV5-1|TRBJ2-3
TGCGCCAGCAGCTTGGCGGGAACCACAGATACGCAGTATTTT
CASSLAGTTDTQYF
>NA|once|TRBV7-2|TRBJ1-1
TGTGCCAGCAGCTGGGATGGGACATCGAACACTGAAGCTTTCTTT
CASSWDGTSNTEAFF
>NA|NA|TRBV28|TRBJ2-7
TGTGCCAGCATCCCGGGCGCAAAGGGCGGCAAGTACGAGCAGTACTTC
CASIPGAKGGKYEQYF
>NA|NA|TRBV7-8|TRBJ2-1
TGTGCCAGCAGCTTAGTTGGGGGGTCCGGACTATCCTACAATGAGCAGTTCTTC
CASSLVGGSGLSYNEQFF
>NA|NA|TRBV5-6|TRBJ2-3
TGTGCCAGCAGCTCCCTGCGGCTAGATACGCAGTATTTT
CASSSLRLDTQYF
>TRBD2|once|TRBV7-2|TRBJ2-3
TGTGCCAGTGGGGCGGGAGGGAGCACAGATACGCAGTATTTT
CASGAGGSTDTQYF
>TRBD2|NA|TRBV30|TRBJ2-1
TGTGCCTGGAGTGTAGGACTAGCCTACAATGAGCAGTTCTTC
CAWSVGLAYNEQFF
>TRBD2|NA|TRBV9|TRBJ2-5
TGTGCCAGCAGCGCGGGACTAGCGGGGACACAAGAGACCCAGTACTTC
CASSAGLAGTQETQYF
>TRBD1|NA|TRBV10-3|TRBJ2-3
TGTGCCATCAGGACGACAGGGATCAGCACAGATACGCAGTATTTT
CAIRTTGISTDTQYF
>NA|once|TRBV6-6|TRBJ2-5
TGTGCCAGCAGCAAACCGGGATCACAAGAGACCCAGTACTTC
CASSKPGSQETQYF
>TRBD2|NA|TRBV18|TRBJ2-7
TGTGCCAGCTCACCACCAAAAGGCCTAGCGGGAGCCCACGAGCAGTACTTC
CASSPPKGLAGAHEQYF
>NA|NA|TRBV7-2|TRBJ2-5
TGTGCCAGCAGCCCCCTAAGGTTAACCCAGTACTTC
CASSPLRLTQYF
>NA|NA|TRBV10-3|TRBJ2-7
TGTGCCATCAGGGTTTTAGCGTCATCCTACGAGCAGTACTTC
CAIRVLASSYEQYF
>TRBD2|NA|TRBV10-3|TRBJ2-1
TGTGCCATCAGTGATGCTAGCGGGAGTCGCAGCGAGCAGTTCTTC
CAISDASGSRSEQFF
>TRBD2|few|TRBV7-2|TRBJ2-7
TGTGCCAGCAGGGTTAGCGGGACCGCCTACGAGCAGTACTTC
CASRVSGTAYEQYF
>NA|NA|TRBV10-1|TRBJ1-2
TGCGCCAGCAGTGAGTCTTCCCACTATGGCTACACCTTC
CASSESSHYGYTF
>NA|NA|TRBV7-2|TRBJ2-7
TGTGCCAGCAGCTTAGGGACAGCCTACGAGCAGTACTTC
CASSLGTAYEQYF
>TRBD2|NA|TRBV7-2|TRBJ2-1
TGTGCCAGCAGCTTAGATCATCCGGGACTAGCGGGAACGAATGAGCAGTTCTTC
CASSLDHPGLAGTNEQFF
>NA|NA|TRBV7-9|TRBJ2-2
TGTGCCAGCAGCAAAGCAGGGACCGGGGAGCTGTTTTTT
CASSKAGTGELFF
>TRBD2|NA|TRBV5-1|TRBJ2-5
TGCGCCAGCAGCTTGCCCCCAACTAGCGGCGAAGAGACCCAGTACTTC
CASSLPPTSGEETQYF